The 14 T cell receptor beta chains below come from one sample, sequenced in a study of blood T cell repertoires in COVID-19. The table came from immunoSEQ multiplex PCR; TCRdb's copy has only in-frame clones and leaves some out. The sample yields under 300,000 clones, 88% seen once. The sequenced sample was peripheral blood. Source of these receptors: a woman in her 40s who had recovered from COVID-19.

V is TRBV18 and J is TRBJ1-1; tentatively, D is TRBD1 (6 bases). The CDR3 is 17 residues long. Germline CDR1 reads KGHSH; CDR2 reads LQKENI. The germline V and J ends were trimmed by 0 bases and 1 base, with 15 bases remaining between them. The CDR3 DNA sequence: TGTGCCAGCTCACCACCCAAGGGGGTGGCGGCGAACACTGAAGCTTTCTTT. It translates to CASSPPKGVAANTEAFF.

This chain links TRBV24-1 with TRBJ1-5; 10 positions agree with TRBD1. Germline CDR1 KGHDR, CDR2 SFDVKD. This CDR3 spans 20 amino acids. V shed 4 bases, J shed 1 base, and the junction held 15 bases outside the gene matches. DNA for the CDR3: TGTGCCACCAGTGACACCCAGAATCCGGGACAGGGGAGCAGCAATCAGCCCCAGCATTTT. It codes for CATSDTQNPGQGSSNQPQHF.

This clone was recorded only once. The chain joins TRBV10-3 to TRBJ2-2; D is unclear. The germline CDR1 and CDR2 sequences are ENHRY and SYGVKD. Trimming took off 4 bases at V and 4 bases at J, with 4 bases between the two ends. This CDR3 comprises 12 residues. DNA of the CDR3: TGTGCCATCAGTGGGGCCACCGGGGAGCTGTTTTTT. This codes for CAISGATGELFF.

The chain couples TRBV6-5 to TRBJ2-6; D uncertain. The CDR3 sequence is 16 residues long. The germline CDR1 and CDR2 sequences are MNHEY and SVGAGI. The V gene lost 0 bases and the J gene lost 3 bases, with 9 bases spanning the gap. The CDR3 protein is CASSYSLGGGANVLTF. CDR3 in DNA: TGTGCCAGCAGTTACTCGCTAGGCGGTGGGGCCAACGTCCTGACTTTC.

The CDR3, as DNA: TGTGCCAGCAGCCCCCCGGGGCGGGAGACCGGGGAGCTGTTTTTT. This encodes CASSPPGRETGELFF. The genes are TRBV9 and TRBJ2-2; 7 positions match TRBD2. This CDR3 has 15 residues. V trimming: 4 bases; J trimming: 5 bases; junction bases outside the gene matches: 8. Germline CDR1 is SGDLS and CDR2 is YYNGEE.

The genes are TRBV20-1 and TRBJ2-5, with D uncertain. V was trimmed by 6 bases and J by 0 bases, leaving 5 bases between them. The CDR3 sequence is 11 residues long. CDR1 and CDR2 (germline): DFQATT, SNEGSKA (reference sequence). The CDR3 nucleotides read TGCAGTGCCCATCACCAAGAGACCCAGTACTTC. Residues: CSAHHQETQYF.

The chain employs TRBV14 and TRBJ1-2; D remains ambiguous. The CDR3 runs 15 residues. The V end was cut by 1 base, the J end by 7 bases, with 16 bases between. From germline, CDR1 is SGHDN and CDR2 FVKESK. CDR3 DNA: TGTGCCAGCAGCCAAGGCAGGTGGTTAGTTGGTGGCTACACCTTC. Protein: CASSQGRWLVGGYTF.

V is TRBV12-3 or TRBV12-4 and J is TRBJ2-7, with D uncertain. Trimming cost V 6 bases and J 2 bases, with 11 bases left between them. The CDR3 runs 13 residues. The CDR3: CASSLDAPYEQYF. The DNA for the CDR3 is TGTGCCAGCAGCCTAGACGCCCCCTACGAGCAGTACTTC.

V and J are TRBV19 and TRBJ2-5; TRBD1 agrees at 7 bases. Per germline, CDR1 LNHDA and CDR2 SQIVND (reference sequence). Losses at the gene ends were 3 bases for V and 0 bases for J; bases not matched to a gene: 7. The CDR3 extends over 16 amino acids. CDR3 amino acids: CASSIRGGTYQETQYF. CDR3 DNA sequence: TGTGCCAGTAGTATTCGAGGGGGCACGTACCAAGAGACCCAGTACTTC. The complete variable domain, with remaining parts taken from reference TRBV19 and TRBJ2-5, reads DGGITQSPKYLFRKEGQNVTLSCEQNLNHDAMYWYRQDPGQGLRLIYYSQIVNDFQKGDIAEGYSVSREKKESFPLTVTSAQKNPTAFYLCASSIRGGTYQETQYFGPGTRLLVL.

The chain employs TRBV4-3 and TRBJ2-1, with 8 bases that match TRBD2. J gave up 2 bases and V 4 bases, and 4 bases lay outside the gene matches. Germline V gene sequence: CDR1 LGHNA, CDR2 YSLEER. CDR3 length: 15 residues. The CDR3 sequence: CASSPLAGAYNEQFF. The CDR3 bases are TGCGCCAGCAGCCCGCTAGCGGGCGCCTACAATGAGCAGTTCTTC.

The chain links TRBV6-2 or TRBV6-3 to TRBJ2-1; 8 bases align to TRBD2. Germline V gene lookup returns CDR1 MNHEY and CDR2 SVGEGT. Germline trimming cut 6 bases from V and 14 bases from J; bases unmatched to any gene: 12. The CDR3 sequence is 13 residues long. The CDR3 sequence is CASSPHLPGGEFF. The CDR3 DNA follows: TGTGCCAGCAGCCCCCACCTCCCCGGGGGGGAGTTCTTC.

The chain uses TRBV7-2 and TRBJ1-4; 8 nucleotides line up with TRBD1. Germline loops: CDR1 SGHTA, CDR2 FQGNSA. This CDR3 comprises 16 residues. V shed 5 bases and J 7 bases; nucleotides not matched to a gene: 12. This chain's CDR3 is CASSQSTGGLGEKLFF. The CDR3, as DNA: TGTGCCAGCAGCCAATCCACAGGGGGACTGGGTGAAAAACTGTTTTTT.

The chain employs TRBV15 and TRBJ1-6; 8 positions agree with TRBD1. Germline V CDR1 and CDR2: LNHNV, YYDKDF (reference sequence). Trimming at V came to 0 bases and at J to 8 bases, leaving 15 bases not matched to a gene. The CDR3 extends over 19 amino acids. The CDR3 loop is CATSRDRDRWLLGDSPLHF. DNA of the CDR3: TGTGCCACCAGCAGAGATCGGGACAGGTGGCTTCTCGGGGATTCACCCCTCCACTTT.

The V call is TRBV9, the J call TRBJ2-3, with TRBD2 matching over 10 bases. The CDR3 is made up of 18 amino acids. CDR1 is SGDLS, CDR2 YYNGEE, per germline. V was pared by 1 base and J by 3 bases, with 11 bases of the junction left unmatched. CDR3 sequence (DNA): TGTGCCAGCAGCGTAAGCTCCCCGGGTAGCGGGAGGACAGATACGCAGTATTTT. It specifies CASSVSSPGSGRTDTQYF.